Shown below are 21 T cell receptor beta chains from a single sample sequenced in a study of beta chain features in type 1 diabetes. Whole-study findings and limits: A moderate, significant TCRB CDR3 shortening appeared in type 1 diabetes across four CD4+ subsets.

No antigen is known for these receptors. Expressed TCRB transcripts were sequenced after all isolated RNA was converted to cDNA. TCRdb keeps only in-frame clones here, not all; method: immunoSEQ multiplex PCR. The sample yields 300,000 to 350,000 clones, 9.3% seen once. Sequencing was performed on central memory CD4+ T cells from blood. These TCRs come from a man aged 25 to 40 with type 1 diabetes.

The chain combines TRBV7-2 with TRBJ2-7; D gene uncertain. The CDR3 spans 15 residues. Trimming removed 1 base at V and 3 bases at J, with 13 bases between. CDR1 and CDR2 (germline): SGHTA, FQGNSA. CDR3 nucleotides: TGTGCCAGCAGCTTAGGTGGCCAAGGGCACTACGAGCAGTACTTC. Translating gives CASSLGGQGHYEQYF.

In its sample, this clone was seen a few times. The CDR3 spells CASSPQGTFTDTQYF. In DNA form, the CDR3 reads TGTGCCAGCAGCCCCCAGGGGACCTTCACAGATACGCAGTATTTT. This chain connects TRBV7-2 to TRBJ2-3, with D possibly being TRBD1 (6 bases). Germline V gives CDR1 SGHTA, CDR2 FQGNSA. The CDR3 is made up of 15 amino acids. V was shortened by 5 bases and J by 2 bases, with 14 bases between the two germline ends.

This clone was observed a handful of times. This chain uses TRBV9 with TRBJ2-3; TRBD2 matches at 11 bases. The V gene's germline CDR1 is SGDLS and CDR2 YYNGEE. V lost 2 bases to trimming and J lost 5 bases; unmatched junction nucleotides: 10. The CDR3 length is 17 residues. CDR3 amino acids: CASSVGTSGGMEDTQYF. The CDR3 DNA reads TGTGCCAGCAGCGTGGGAACTAGCGGGGGTATGGAAGATACGCAGTATTTT.

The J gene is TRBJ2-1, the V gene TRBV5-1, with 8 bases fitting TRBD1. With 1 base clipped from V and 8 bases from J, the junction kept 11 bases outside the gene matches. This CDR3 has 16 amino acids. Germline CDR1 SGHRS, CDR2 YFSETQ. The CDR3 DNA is TGCGCCAGCAGCTTGAAAGAGTGGGAACAGGGGGATGAGCAGTTCTTC. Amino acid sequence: CASSLKEWEQGDEQFF.

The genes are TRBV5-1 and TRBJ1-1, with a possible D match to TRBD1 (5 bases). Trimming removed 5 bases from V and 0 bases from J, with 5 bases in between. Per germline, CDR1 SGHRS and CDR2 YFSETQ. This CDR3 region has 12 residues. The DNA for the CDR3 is TGCGCCAGCAGGGACATGAACACTGAAGCTTTCTTT. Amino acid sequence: CASRDMNTEAFF.

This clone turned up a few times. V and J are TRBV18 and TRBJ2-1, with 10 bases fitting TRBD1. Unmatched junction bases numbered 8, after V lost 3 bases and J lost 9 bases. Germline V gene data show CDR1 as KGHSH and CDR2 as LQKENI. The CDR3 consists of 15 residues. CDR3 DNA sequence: TGTGCCAGCTCACCCAACCGGGACAGGGGAGGTGAGCAGTTCTTC. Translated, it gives CASSPNRDRGGEQFF.

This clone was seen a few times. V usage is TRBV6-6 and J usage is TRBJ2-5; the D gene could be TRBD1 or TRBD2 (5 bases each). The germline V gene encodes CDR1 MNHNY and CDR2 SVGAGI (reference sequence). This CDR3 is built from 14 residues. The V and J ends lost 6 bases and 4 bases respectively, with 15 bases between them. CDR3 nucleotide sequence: TGTGCCAGCAGGGGGCGCCCTGGGGGAGAGACCCAGTACTTC. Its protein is CASRGRPGGETQYF.

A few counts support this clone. In nucleotides, the CDR3 is TGTGCCAGCAGCGTAGGGGGCACAGATGGGGAACTGTTTTTT. Amino acid sequence: CASSVGGTDGELFF. The chain employs TRBV9 and TRBJ1-4; D is possibly TRBD1 (5 bases). V lost 0 bases to trimming and J lost 12 bases, with 15 bases between them. Germline V gene data show CDR1 as SGDLS and CDR2 as YYNGEE. CDR3 length: 14 residues. The full variable domain, completed using reference TRBV9 and TRBJ1-4, is DSGVTQTPKHLITATGQRVTLRCSPRSGDLSVYWYQQSLDQGLQFLIQYYNGEERAKGNILERFSAQQFPDLHSELNLSSLELGDSALYFCASSVGGTDGELFFGSGTQLSVL.

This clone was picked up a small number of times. DNA of the CDR3: TGTGCCAGCAAACTCCGAGCCGGGACAGCCGGCTACACCTTC. The encoded protein is CASKLRAGTAGYTF. The V call is TRBV5-6, the J call TRBJ1-2, with 7 nucleotides matching TRBD1. The V and J ends lost 6 bases and 8 bases, in that order; junction bases with no gene match: 13. CDR1 and CDR2 from the germline V gene are SGHDT and YYEEEE. The CDR3 runs 14 residues.

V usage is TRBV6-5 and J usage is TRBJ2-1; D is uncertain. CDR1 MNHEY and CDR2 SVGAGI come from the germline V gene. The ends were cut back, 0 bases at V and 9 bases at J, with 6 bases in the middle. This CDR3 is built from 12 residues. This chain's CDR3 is CASSYSITEQFF. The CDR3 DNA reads TGTGCCAGCAGTTACTCGATTACTGAGCAGTTCTTC.

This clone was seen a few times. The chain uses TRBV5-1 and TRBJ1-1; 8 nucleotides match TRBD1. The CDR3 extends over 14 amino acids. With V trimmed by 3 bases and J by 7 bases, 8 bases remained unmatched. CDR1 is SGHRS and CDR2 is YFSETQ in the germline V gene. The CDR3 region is CASSWGQAKIEAFF. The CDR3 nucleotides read TGCGCCAGCAGCTGGGGACAGGCAAAAATTGAAGCTTTCTTT.

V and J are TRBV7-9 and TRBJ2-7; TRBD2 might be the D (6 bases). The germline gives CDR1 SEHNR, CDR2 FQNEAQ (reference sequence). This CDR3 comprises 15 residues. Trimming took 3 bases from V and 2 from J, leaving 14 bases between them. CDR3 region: CASSFSQWTTYEQYF. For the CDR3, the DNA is TGTGCCAGCAGCTTCTCCCAGTGGACTACCTACGAGCAGTACTTC.

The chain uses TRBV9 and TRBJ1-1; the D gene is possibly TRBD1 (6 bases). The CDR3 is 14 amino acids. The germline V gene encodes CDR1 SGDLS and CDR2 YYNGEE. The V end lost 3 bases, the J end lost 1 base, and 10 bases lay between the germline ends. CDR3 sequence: CASSDRQANTEAFF. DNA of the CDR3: TGTGCCAGCAGCGACAGACAGGCGAACACTGAAGCTTTCTTT.

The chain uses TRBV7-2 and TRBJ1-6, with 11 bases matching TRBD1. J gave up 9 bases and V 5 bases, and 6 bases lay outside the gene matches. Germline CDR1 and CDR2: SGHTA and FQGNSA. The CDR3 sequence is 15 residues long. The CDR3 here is CASSPEGQGGSPLHF. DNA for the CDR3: TGTGCCAGCAGCCCGGAGGGACAGGGGGGTTCACCCCTCCACTTT.

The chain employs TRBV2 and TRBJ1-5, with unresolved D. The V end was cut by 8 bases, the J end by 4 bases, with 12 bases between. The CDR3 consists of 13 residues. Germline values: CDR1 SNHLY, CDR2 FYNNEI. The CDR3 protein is CASSIRENQPQHF. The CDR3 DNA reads TGTGCCAGCTCCATACGGGAGAATCAGCCCCAGCATTTT.

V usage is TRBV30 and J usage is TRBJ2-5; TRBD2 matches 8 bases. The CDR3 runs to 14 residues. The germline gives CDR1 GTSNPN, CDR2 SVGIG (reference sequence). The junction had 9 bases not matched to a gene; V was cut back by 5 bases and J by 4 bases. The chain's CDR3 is CAWVGGARGETQYF. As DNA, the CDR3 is TGTGCCTGGGTCGGGGGGGCCAGAGGAGAGACCCAGTACTTC. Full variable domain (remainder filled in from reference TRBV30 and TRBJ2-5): SQTIHQWPATLVQPVGSPLSLECTVEGTSNPNLYWYRQAAGRGLQLLFYSVGIGQISSEVPQNLSASRPQDRQFILSSKKLLLSDSGFYLCAWVGGARGETQYFGPGTRLLVL.

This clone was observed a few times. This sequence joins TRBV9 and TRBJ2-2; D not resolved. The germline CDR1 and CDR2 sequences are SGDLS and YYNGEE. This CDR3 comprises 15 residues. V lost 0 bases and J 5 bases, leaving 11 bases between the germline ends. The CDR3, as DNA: TGTGCCAGCAGCGTAGGGACGCAGAAAACCGGGGAGCTGTTTTTT. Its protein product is CASSVGTQKTGELFF.

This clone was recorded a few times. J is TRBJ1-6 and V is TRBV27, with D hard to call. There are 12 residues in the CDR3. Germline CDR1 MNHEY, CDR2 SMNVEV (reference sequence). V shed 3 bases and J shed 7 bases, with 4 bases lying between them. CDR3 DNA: TGTGCCAGCAGTTTGCGGAATTCACCCCTCCACTTT. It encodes CASSLRNSPLHF.

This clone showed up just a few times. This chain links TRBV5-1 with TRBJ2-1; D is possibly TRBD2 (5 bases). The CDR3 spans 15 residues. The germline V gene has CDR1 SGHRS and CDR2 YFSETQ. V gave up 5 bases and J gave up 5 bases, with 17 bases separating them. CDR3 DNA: TGCGCCAGCAGGGACTCTGCCGGGGATAACAATGAGCAGTTCTTC. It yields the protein CASRDSAGDNNEQFF. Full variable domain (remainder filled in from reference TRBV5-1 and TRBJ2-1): KAGVTQTPRYLIKTRGQQVTLSCSPISGHRSVSWYQQTPGQGLQFLFEYFSETQRNKGNFPGRFSGRQFSNSRSEMNVSTLELGDSALYLCASRDSAGDNNEQFFGPGTRLTVL.

The CDR3 region is CAISARDRNIQYF. The CDR3 bases are TGTGCCATCAGTGCCCGGGACAGAAACATTCAGTACTTC. This chain connects TRBV10-3 to TRBJ2-4; 7 bases align to TRBD1. Germline CDR1 is ENHRY and CDR2 is SYGVKD. V lost 4 bases to trimming and J lost 6 bases; unmatched junction nucleotides: 3. This CDR3 has 13 amino acids.

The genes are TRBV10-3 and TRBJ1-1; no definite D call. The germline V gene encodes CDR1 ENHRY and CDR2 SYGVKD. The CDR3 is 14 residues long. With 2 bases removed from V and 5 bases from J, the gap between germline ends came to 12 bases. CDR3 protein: CAISEPRKATEAFF. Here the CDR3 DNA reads TGTGCCATCAGTGAGCCGCGCAAGGCTACTGAAGCTTTCTTT.